These T cell receptor beta chains were read from a single sample in a study of T cell changes during pregnancy in multiple sclerosis. The assay was immunoSEQ multiplex PCR, and TCRdb's table has in-frame clones only and misses some. The sample has 65,000 to 80,000 clones, approximately 92% seen once. The sequenced sample was peripheral blood, obtained in the first trimester of pregnancy. These receptors were taken from a female donor with multiple sclerosis, enrolled in a pregnancy study. The CDR3 runs from the conserved cysteine through the conserved F or W. Fields, in order: D gene, CDR3 length, V gene, clone size, J gene, CDR3 protein, CDR3 DNA. D genes are given only for firm matches. A clone size is listed for some rows: how often the clone was seen (once, few, many), or a class if it is expanded.

>TRBD2|18|TRBV6-7|NA|TRBJ2-1
CASSSLLHITSGYNEQFF
TGTGCCAGCAGTTCCCTCCTTCATATAACTAGCGGGTACAATGAGCAGTTCTTC
>NA|15|TRBV6-6|once|TRBJ1-3
CASILGGESGNTIYF
TGTGCCAGCATCCTCGGGGGGGAGTCTGGAAACACCATATATTTT
>TRBD1|15|TRBV7-9|NA|TRBJ2-3
CASSPQGGRADTQYF
TGTGCCAGCAGCCCCCAAGGGGGCAGGGCAGATACGCAGTATTTT
>NA|14|TRBV18|NA|TRBJ1-1
CASSPREGDTEAFF
TGTGCCAGCTCACCAAGGGAGGGCGACACTGAAGCTTTCTTT
>TRBD1|18|TRBV19|once|TRBJ1-1
CASSTNRDRGRLDTEAFF
TGTGCCAGTAGTACAAACCGGGACAGGGGGCGCTTGGACACTGAAGCTTTCTTT
>TRBD2|15|TRBV10-2|NA|TRBJ2-7
CASSRTSGRVDEQYF
TGCGCCAGCAGTCGGACTAGCGGGAGGGTAGACGAGCAGTACTTC
>NA|14|TRBV5-4|NA|TRBJ2-2
CASSLDSRTGELFF
TGTGCCAGCAGCTTGGACAGCCGCACCGGGGAGCTGTTTTTT
>TRBD1|16|TRBV6-5|NA|TRBJ1-1
CASSYSRRGQNTEAFF
TGTGCCAGCAGTTACTCGAGAAGGGGGCAGAACACTGAAGCTTTCTTT
>NA|14|TRBV30|NA|TRBJ1-5
CAWSLGGANQPQHF
TGTGCCTGGAGTTTGGGGGGAGCCAATCAGCCCCAGCATTTT
>NA|14|TRBV15|few|TRBJ1-1
CATSREGANTEAFF
TGTGCCACCAGCAGAGAGGGGGCGAACACTGAAGCTTTCTTT
>NA|16|TRBV5-6|NA|TRBJ1-3
CASSINRGISGNTIYF
TGTGCCAGCAGCATCAATAGGGGCATCTCTGGAAACACCATATATTTT
>TRBD1|16|TRBV19|NA|TRBJ2-6
CASSIRQGTRPNVLTF
TGTGCCAGTAGTATCCGACAGGGTACGAGGCCCAACGTCCTGACTTTC
>NA|15|TRBV29-1|NA|TRBJ1-2
CSVEGGQGKDYGYTF
TGCAGCGTTGAAGGGGGTCAGGGAAAAGACTATGGCTACACCTTC
>TRBD1|15|TRBV6-4|few|TRBJ2-1
CASSGTGQGINEQFF
TGTGCCAGCAGTGGGACGGGACAGGGTATTAATGAGCAGTTCTTC
>TRBD1|17|TRBV12-5|NA|TRBJ2-7
CASAWFATGAKPYEQYF
TGTGCTAGTGCCTGGTTCGCGACAGGGGCGAAGCCCTACGAGCAGTACTTC
>TRBD1|11|TRBV29-1|once|TRBJ1-1
CSVGTGGETFF
TGCAGCGTGGGGACAGGGGGCGAAACTTTCTTT
>NA|15|TRBV9|NA|TRBJ2-3
CASSPWGLRTDTQYF
TGTGCCAGCAGCCCTTGGGGCCTCCGCACAGATACGCAGTATTTT
>TRBD2|16|TRBV10-2|NA|TRBJ2-1
CASSDRLAGGLYEQFF
TGCGCCAGCAGTGATCGCCTAGCGGGAGGTCTCTATGAGCAGTTCTTC
>TRBD1|15|TRBV6-6|NA|TRBJ2-7
CASSYPGQGTYEQYF
TGTGCCAGCAGTTACCCGGGACAGGGTACCTACGAGCAGTACTTC
>NA|14|TRBV11-3|NA|TRBJ2-6
CASTRQRSLSVLTF
TGTGCCAGCACCCGACAGCGTAGCCTGAGCGTCCTGACTTTC
>TRBD1|16|TRBV5-1|NA|TRBJ2-5
CASSLPAGQGGETQYF
TGCGCCAGCAGCTTGCCCGCCGGACAGGGGGGAGAGACCCAGTACTTC
>NA|12|TRBV5-8|NA|TRBJ2-7
CASSLRGYEQYF
TGTGCCAGCAGCTTGCGGGGGTACGAGCAGTACTTC
>NA|15|TRBV27|once|TRBJ1-5
CASSLSAGRSTPQHF
TGTGCCAGCAGTTTATCGGCGGGACGCAGTACACCCCAGCATTTT
>NA|13|TRBV5-4|once|TRBJ1-1
CASSRQDNTEAFF
TGTGCCAGCAGCCGTCAGGATAACACTGAAGCTTTCTTT
>NA|14|TRBV4-1|once|TRBJ1-3
CASRATGGGNTIYF
TGCGCCAGCAGAGCTACAGGTGGTGGAAACACCATATATTTT
>TRBD2|17|TRBV15|NA|TRBJ2-5
CATSINLWGGEQETQYF
TGTGCCACCAGCATAAACCTGTGGGGGGGGGAACAAGAGACCCAGTACTTC
>TRBD2|14|TRBV10-3|NA|TRBJ2-7
CAISQTSGAYEQYF
TGTGCCATCAGTCAGACTAGCGGGGCCTACGAGCAGTACTTC
>TRBD1|19|TRBV28|NA|TRBJ2-3
CASSDPTGTGGKGTDTQYF
TGTGCCAGCAGTGACCCGACCGGGACAGGGGGTAAAGGGACAGATACGCAGTATTTT
>NA|15|TRBV7-9|once|TRBJ1-1
CASSPRGLLNTEAFF
TGTGCCAGCAGCCCTCGAGGCTTGCTAAACACTGAAGCTTTCTTT
>TRBD1|14|TRBV19|NA|TRBJ1-3
CASTSTGSGNTIYF
TGTGCCAGTACCTCGACAGGGTCTGGAAACACCATATATTTT
>NA|14|TRBV7-6|NA|TRBJ1-1
CASSSPGQGMEAFF
TGTGCCAGCAGCTCTCCCGGGCAGGGAATGGAAGCTTTCTTT
>NA|17|TRBV18|NA|TRBJ2-4
CASSPILGAGAKNIQYF
TGTGCCAGCTCACCAATTTTGGGGGCCGGGGCCAAAAACATTCAGTACTTC
>NA|13|TRBV15|NA|TRBJ2-5
CATSSVYQETQYF
TGTGCCACCAGCAGTGTCTACCAAGAGACCCAGTACTTC
>NA|13|TRBV6-1|once|TRBJ2-7
CASREGYFLEQYF
TGTGCCAGCAGGGAGGGTTACTTTTTGGAGCAGTACTTC
>TRBD1|16|TRBV6-5|NA|TRBJ2-7
CASSYHLTGGAYEQYF
TGTGCCAGCAGTTATCATCTGACAGGGGGCGCGTACGAGCAGTACTTC
>TRBD2|15|TRBV11-2|NA|TRBJ2-3
CASSGAGGRIDTQYF
TGTGCCAGCAGTGGAGCGGGGGGTAGAATTGATACGCAGTATTTT
>TRBD1|13|TRBV7-9|NA|TRBJ1-3
CASSPGGGNTIYF
TGTGCCAGCAGTCCAGGGGGAGGAAACACCATATATTTT
>TRBD2|16|TRBV5-8|NA|TRBJ2-1
CASSLGTSGRSNEQFF
TGTGCCAGCAGCTTGGGGACTAGCGGGAGGAGCAATGAGCAGTTCTTC
>NA|17|TRBV11-2|NA|TRBJ1-4
CASSLLAPQWTNEKLFF
TGTGCCAGCAGCTTACTTGCCCCACAATGGACTAATGAAAAACTGTTTTTT
>NA|18|TRBV5-1|NA|TRBJ1-3
CASSLGWAGDAPGNTIYF
TGCGCCAGCAGCTTGGGATGGGCAGGGGATGCTCCTGGAAACACCATATATTTT
>TRBD1|14|TRBV11-2|NA|TRBJ2-7
CASSLGGQGGEQYF
TGTGCCAGCAGCTTAGGGGGACAGGGAGGCGAGCAGTACTTC
>TRBD1|15|TRBV29-1|NA|TRBJ2-2
CSVAPQGARTGELFF
TGCAGCGTTGCCCCCCAGGGGGCGCGAACCGGGGAGCTGTTTTTT
>TRBD1|13|TRBV11-1|few|TRBJ1-1
CASSLDRLAEAFF
TGTGCCAGCAGCTTGGACAGGTTAGCTGAAGCTTTCTTT
>TRBD2|15|TRBV6-1|NA|TRBJ2-3
CASSEFSGGADTQYF
TGTGCCAGCAGTGAATTTAGCGGGGGGGCAGATACGCAGTATTTT
>NA|14|TRBV9|NA|TRBJ2-2
CASSVRTAAGELFF
TGTGCCAGCAGCGTACGAACAGCGGCTGGGGAGCTGTTTTTT